Included here is one T cell receptor beta chain sequence, with context. Its cognate antigen is unknown. The study ran its PCR with 60 Vbeta and 13 Jbeta primers. Repertoires were generated with immunoSEQ multiplex PCR, while TCRdb's copy carries only in-frame clones and drops some. The sample has roughly 180,000 clones, approximately 84% seen once. This sample is drawn from a study of cytomegalovirus exposure and HLA in healthy donors. General observations from the study: Later analysis revealed greater clonal expansion in HLA-associated TCR beta chains than in equally common others.

All donors participated as healthy donors of bone marrow. This clonotype originated in a female donor in good health and CMV-seronegative. Sequenced sample: PBMCs.

The DNA for the CDR3 is TGTGCCAGCAGTCCACAGATCTGGAGCAATCAGCCCCAGCATTTT. Translated, it gives CASSPQIWSNQPQHF. The V gene is TRBV6-1, the J gene TRBJ1-5; no reliable D call. CDR1 MNHNS and CDR2 SASEGT come from the germline V gene. The CDR3 length is 15 residues. The V end lost 5 bases, the J end lost 1 base, and 12 bases lay between the germline ends.